This T cell receptor beta chain was obtained from a study of CD8+ T cells in alopecia areata. For the study at large: For the treated group, dosing was oral tofacitinib at 5 to 10 mg twice daily. Study results and caveats: Scalp sequencing captures resident alphabeta T cells of normal skin too.

Once RNA had been extracted, it was reverse transcribed into cDNA to act as the sequencing template. Clones were read by immunoSEQ multiplex PCR, and TCRdb kept only the in-frame ones, dropping some. The table records 150,000 to 200,000 clones, roughly 70% of them present only once. As to this clone: What it recognizes is unknown.

This sample comprised CD8+ T cells sorted from blood, obtained at week 0. The sequence derives from a human donor with alopecia areata.

For the CDR3, the DNA is TGTGCCAGCAGCTTAGGACCGACAGGCGCCTACGAGCAGTACTTC. Its translation: CASSLGPTGAYEQYF. This chain joins TRBV13 and TRBJ2-7; D perhaps matches TRBD1 (6 bases). The V and J ends lost 0 bases and 2 bases respectively, with 11 bases between them. The CDR3 is 15 residues long. CDR1 is PRHDT, CDR2 FYEKMQ, per germline (reference sequence).